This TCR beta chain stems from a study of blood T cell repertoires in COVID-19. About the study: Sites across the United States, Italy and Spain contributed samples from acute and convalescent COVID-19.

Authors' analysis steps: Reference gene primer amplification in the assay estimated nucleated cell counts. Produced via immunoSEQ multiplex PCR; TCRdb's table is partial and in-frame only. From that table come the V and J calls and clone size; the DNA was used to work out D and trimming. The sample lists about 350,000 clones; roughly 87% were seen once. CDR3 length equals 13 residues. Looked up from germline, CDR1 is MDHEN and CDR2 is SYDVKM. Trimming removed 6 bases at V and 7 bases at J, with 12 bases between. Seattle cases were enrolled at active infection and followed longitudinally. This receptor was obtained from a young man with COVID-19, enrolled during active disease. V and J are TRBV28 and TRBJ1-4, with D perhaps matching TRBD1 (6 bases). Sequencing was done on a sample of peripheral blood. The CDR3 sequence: CASSPQGVEKLFF. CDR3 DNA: TGTGCCAGCAGCCCACAGGGTGTTGAAAAACTGTTTTTT.